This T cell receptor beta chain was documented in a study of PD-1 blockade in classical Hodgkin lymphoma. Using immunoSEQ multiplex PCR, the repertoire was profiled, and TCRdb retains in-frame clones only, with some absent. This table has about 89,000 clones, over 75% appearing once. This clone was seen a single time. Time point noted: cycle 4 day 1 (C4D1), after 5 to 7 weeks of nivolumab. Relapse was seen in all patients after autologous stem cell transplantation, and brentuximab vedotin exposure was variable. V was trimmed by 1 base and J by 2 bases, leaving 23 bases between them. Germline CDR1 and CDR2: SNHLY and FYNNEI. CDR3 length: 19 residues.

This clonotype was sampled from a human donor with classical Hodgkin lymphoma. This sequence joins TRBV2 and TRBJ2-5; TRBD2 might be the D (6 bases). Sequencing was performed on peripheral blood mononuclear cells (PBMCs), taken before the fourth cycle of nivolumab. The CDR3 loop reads CASSEVGGPGGAQQETQYF. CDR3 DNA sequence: TGTGCCAGCAGTGAAGTGGGGGGTCCCGGAGGGGCCCAACAAGAGACCCAGTACTTC.